A selection of T cell receptor beta chains follows, all from one sample in a study of blood T cell repertoires in COVID-19. The table came from immunoSEQ multiplex PCR; TCRdb's copy has only in-frame clones and leaves some out. The table lists a few hundred thousand clones, 80% to 90% of them singletons. The sample was PBMCs or T cells enriched from blood (not recorded which). Receptors originate from a woman aged 45 to 65 who had been exposed to COVID-19. The conserved cysteine and the conserved F or W are not part of the CDR3 here. Clone size is stated in some rows and not others, as once, few, many or a class when expanded.

j_gene	v_gene	abundance	CDR3aa
TRBJ1-5	TRBV7-2	few	ASNQGRNQPQH
TRBJ1-4	TRBV11-2	once	ASSSEGRSPEHNEKLF
TRBJ1-4	TRBV7-9	NA	ASSLEQGGKLF
TRBJ1-4	TRBV7-9	NA	ASSSLYTEKLF
TRBJ2-3	TRBV10-1	few	ASSENGGSTDTQY
TRBJ1-1	TRBV21-1	NA	ASSKDRGQGSTEAF
TRBJ2-4	TRBV2	NA	ASSGQSLAKNIQY
TRBJ2-3	TRBV7-9	NA	ASSLTGLAGGTQY
TRBJ2-7	TRBV11-2	many	ASNRLAQGSIEQY
TRBJ1-3	TRBV7-3	NA	ASSPGATANTIY
TRBJ1-5	TRBV7-9	NA	ASSLDYQPQH
TRBJ1-3	TRBV18	NA	ASSPIRTGESPGNTIY
TRBJ2-4	TRBV11-2	NA	ASSLDRRENIQY
TRBJ2-7	TRBV28	NA	ASSPGSLGGSEQY
TRBJ2-5	TRBV6-5	once	ASSTWDSPETQY
TRBJ1-2	TRBV15	NA	ATSVGTLANYGYT
TRBJ1-1	TRBV15	NA	ATSREQNTEAF
TRBJ1-1	TRBV6-5	NA	ASSYRGGFIEAF
TRBJ2-1	TRBV19	NA	ASSRVGHHLSYNEQF
TRBJ2-1	TRBV7-6	NA	ASSTIAGAGNEQF
TRBJ1-5	TRBV2	NA	ASRGRGNQPQH
TRBJ1-5	TRBV7-2	NA	ASSSYSLTQNQPQH
TRBJ1-4	TRBV4-3	once	ASSQEPYGTGDEKLF
TRBJ1-6	TRBV4-1	NA	ASSQDSGSSYNSPLH
TRBJ1-1	TRBV15	NA	ATSRVAGGEAF
TRBJ1-2	TRBV19	NA	ASSPPGGGYDGYT
TRBJ2-1	TRBV2	NA	ASRKRRDNEQF
TRBJ1-2	TRBV15	NA	ATSSNLPGQGKKGYT